These T cell receptor beta chains were read from a single sample in a study of cytomegalovirus exposure and HLA in healthy donors. Using immunoSEQ multiplex PCR, the repertoire was profiled, and TCRdb retains in-frame clones only, with some absent. This sample has 100,000 to 150,000 clones, with 80% found just once. Sequencing was carried out using PBMCs. The source is a man aged 40-50 years in good health and CMV-seronegative. Each CDR3 is given with its conserved first and last residue. Size tells how often a clone was seen (once, few, many) or the class of an expanded clone, and some rows leave it out.

TRBJ2-6 NA TRBV11-1 CASSFSSGANVLTF
TRBJ2-3 NA TRBV29-1 CSVDKMAFSDTQYF
TRBJ1-2 NA TRBV28 CASSDSNYGYTF
TRBJ2-5 NA TRBV18 CASSPPGQPKETQYF
TRBJ2-7 few TRBV28 CASSASRTSGYEQYF
TRBJ2-7 NA TRBV4-2 CASSPGQNSYEQYF
TRBJ1-5 NA TRBV2 CASNEIRGVGQPQHF
TRBJ1-2 NA TRBV6-1 CASSDRGYGYTF
TRBJ2-3 few TRBV2 CASSYQGYTDTQYF
TRBJ1-1 NA TRBV25-1 CASSAVQGSEAFF
TRBJ2-6 NA TRBV21-1 CASSRGTGGSGANVLTF
TRBJ1-5 NA TRBV6-1 CASSERGGGQPQHF
TRBJ2-1 few TRBV2 CASGRARAGNEQFF
TRBJ1-4 NA TRBV19 CASSIDLGGLLEKLFF
TRBJ1-1 NA TRBV29-1 CSAGAWGTEAFF
TRBJ2-7 NA TRBV7-3 CASSQDNGTARHEQYF
NA NA TRBV28 CASSSTAFYEQYF
TRBJ1-1 NA TRBV18 CASSLPDRNTEAFF
TRBJ2-7 NA TRBV6-1 CASRGQGSYEQYF
TRBJ1-5 NA TRBV5-1 CASSLGAGDGNQPQHF
TRBJ2-5 NA TRBV25-1 CASSEGKGLSTTQYF
TRBJ1-2 NA TRBV29-1 CSGGENYGYTF